This T cell receptor (beta chain) was found in a study of shared clonotypes between healthy human individuals. CDR1 GTSNPN and CDR2 SVGIG come from the germline V gene (reference sequence). The CDR3 is made up of 11 amino acids. The J segment lost 4 bases and the V segment lost 6 bases, leaving 3 bases of the junction unmatched. The method was immunoSEQ multiplex PCR; TCRdb's version includes in-frame clones alone and lacks a portion of them. The sample consists of 1,500,000 or so clones, around 97% of them appearing once. Sequencing used naive CD4+ T cells sorted from blood. Subset of the sample: CD45RA+ positively selected. This rearrangement joins TRBV30 to TRBJ2-7; 7 nucleotides align to TRBD1. The sequence was collected from a man aged 25 to 40 in good health. CDR3 sequence: CACRQGYEQYF. In DNA form, the CDR3 reads TGTGCCTGCAGACAGGGTTACGAGCAGTACTTC.